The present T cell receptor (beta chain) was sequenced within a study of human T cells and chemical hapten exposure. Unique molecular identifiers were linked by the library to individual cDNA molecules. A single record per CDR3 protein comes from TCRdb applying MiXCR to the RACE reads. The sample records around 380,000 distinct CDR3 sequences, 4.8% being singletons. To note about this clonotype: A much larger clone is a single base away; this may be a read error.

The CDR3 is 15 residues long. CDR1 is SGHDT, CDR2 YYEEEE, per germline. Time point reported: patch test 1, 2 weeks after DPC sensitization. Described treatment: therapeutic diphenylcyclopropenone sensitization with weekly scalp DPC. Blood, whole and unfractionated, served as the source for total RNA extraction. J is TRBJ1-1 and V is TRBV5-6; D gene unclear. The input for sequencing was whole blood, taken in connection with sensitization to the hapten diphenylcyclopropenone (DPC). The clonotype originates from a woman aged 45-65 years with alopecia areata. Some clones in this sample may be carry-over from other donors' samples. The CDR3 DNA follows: TGTGCCAGCAGCTTGAAGCGGCGTGCAAACGCTGAAGCTCTCTTT. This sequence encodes CASSLKRRANAEALF.